The T cell receptor beta chain under discussion was sequenced for a study of blood T cell repertoires in COVID-19. Study context: Material from acute and convalescent COVID-19 was sourced from the United States, Italy and Spain. In each case, the material was cDNA or gDNA derived from T cells, B-cell-depleted T cells, or PBMCs.

Original handling: Estimation of nucleated cell counts was performed using reference gene primer amplification. Repertoires were generated with immunoSEQ multiplex PCR, while TCRdb's copy carries only in-frame clones and drops some. That table is the source of V, J and clone size, and D and trimming were worked out from the DNA. The sample lists more than 50,000 clones; about 76% were seen once. The CDR3 is 14 amino acids. V was clipped by 1 base and J by 8 bases, with 9 bases between them. CDR1 SGHAT and CDR2 FQNNGV come from the germline V gene. Material for sequencing was peripheral blood. This clonotype was sampled from a woman older than 75 with acute or convalescent COVID-19. The J gene is TRBJ1-6, the V gene TRBV11-2; D gene unclear. The CDR3 here is CASSLASRDSPLHF. The DNA of the CDR3 is TGTGCCAGCAGCTTAGCGTCTCGGGATTCACCCCTCCACTTT. Full variable domain (missing parts from reference TRBV11-2 and TRBJ1-6): EAGVAQSPRYKIIEKRQSVAFWCNPISGHATLYWYQQILGQGPKLLIQFQNNGVVDDSQLPKDRFSAERLKGVDSTLKIQPAKLEDSAVYLCASSLASRDSPLHFGNGTRLTVT.